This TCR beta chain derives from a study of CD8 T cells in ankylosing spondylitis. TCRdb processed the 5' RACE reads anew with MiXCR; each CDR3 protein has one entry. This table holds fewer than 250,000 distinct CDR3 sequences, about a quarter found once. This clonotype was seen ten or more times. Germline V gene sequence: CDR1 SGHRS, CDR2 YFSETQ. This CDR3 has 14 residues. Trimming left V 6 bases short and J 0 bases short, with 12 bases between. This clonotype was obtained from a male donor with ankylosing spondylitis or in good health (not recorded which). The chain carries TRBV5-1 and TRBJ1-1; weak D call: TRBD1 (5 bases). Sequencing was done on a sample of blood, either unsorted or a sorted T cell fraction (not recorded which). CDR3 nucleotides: TGCGCCAGCACCCTGGGGGGGATGAACACTGAAGCTTTCTTT. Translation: CASTLGGMNTEAFF.